Sequencing of this TCR beta chain was carried out in a study of CD8 T cells in ankylosing spondylitis (dated by TCRdb to about 2017). Regarding the study in general: The study profiled T cell receptor beta repertoires in healthy donors and ankylosing spondylitis patients to find disease-linked TCR variants. In total, the full study cohort was made up of about 99 healthy donors and 25 ankylosing spondylitis patients. Peripheral blood samples were taken, and synovial fluid was additionally collected from ankylosing spondylitis patients.

CDR1 and CDR2 are read off the germline V gene as SGHTA and FQGTGA. The cysteine opens and the phenylalanine closes a CDR3 of 13 amino acids. Only the CDR3 part of the read is kept: 39 bases, read in frame from the first base. The junction carries 9 bases between V and J, which are trimmed by 2 bases and 8 bases respectively. General findings and caveats noted by the study authors: Some of the motif variants had been reported before in the synovial fluid and blood of reactive arthritis patients, a finding that suggests common disease-initiation mechanisms. In peripheral blood, the disease-linked clones were found at relatively low frequencies and had a CD8+ phenotype. A TCR beta motif made up of 7 to 9 highly homologous amino acid variants appeared to be characteristic of blood from ankylosing spondylitis patients. The disease-linked clones were reported as significantly enriched in matched synovial fluid samples from ankylosing spondylitis patients.

The sequencing machine was an Illumina HiSeq 2500. Quantitative 5'-RACE with molecular barcodes was used to prepare TCR beta libraries. In the source study's methods: A new computational method, built on a probabilistic model of VDJ rearrangement, was used to identify disease-linked TCR variants. TCRdb reprocessed the public reads (quality trimming at Q25 with fastp, clone calling with MiXCR) and kept in-frame beta chains. Every entry covers one CDR3 protein and lists the most common genes and DNA from its rows. These V and J calls originate from TCRdb's pipeline instead of the authors' own analysis. For this sample there are about 250,000 distinct CDR3 sequences; approximately 8.4% appear just once. The ten largest account for around 4.8% of the sample. Many counts were recorded for this clonotype. The antigen it recognizes is unknown. No base quality values were provided; no much bigger clone lies one nucleotide off.

The sequencing sample was made of blood, either unsorted or a sorted T cell fraction (not recorded which). This chain is built from TRBV7-3 and TRBJ1-4, with TRBD1 as a weak D call on 5 bases. The source of this sequence is a female donor with ankylosing spondylitis or in good health (not recorded which). At the DNA level, the sequence is TGTGCCAGCAGCTTACGGGGGAGAGAAAAACTGTTTTTT. Protein translation: CASSLRGREKLFF.